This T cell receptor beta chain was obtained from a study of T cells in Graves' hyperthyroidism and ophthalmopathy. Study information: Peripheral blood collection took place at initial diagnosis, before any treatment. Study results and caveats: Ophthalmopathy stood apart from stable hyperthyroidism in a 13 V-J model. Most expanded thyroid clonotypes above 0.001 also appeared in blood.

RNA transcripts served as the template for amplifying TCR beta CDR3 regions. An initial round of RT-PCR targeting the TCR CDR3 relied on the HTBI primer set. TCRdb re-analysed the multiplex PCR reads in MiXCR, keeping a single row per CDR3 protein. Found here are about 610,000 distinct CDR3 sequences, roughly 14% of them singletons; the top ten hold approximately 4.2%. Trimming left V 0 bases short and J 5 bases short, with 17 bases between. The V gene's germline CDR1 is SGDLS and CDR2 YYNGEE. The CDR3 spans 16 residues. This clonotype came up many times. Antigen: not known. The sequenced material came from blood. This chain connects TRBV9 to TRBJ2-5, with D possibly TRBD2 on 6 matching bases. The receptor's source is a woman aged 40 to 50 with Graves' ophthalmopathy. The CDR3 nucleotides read TGTGCCAGCAGCGTAGGGTCGGGAGCCTCCAGGGAGACCCAGTACTTC. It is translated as CASSVGSGASRETQYF.